This T cell receptor (beta chain) was identified in a study of graft-versus-host responses after intestinal transplantation. For this clone: Its antigen remains unidentified.

V was clipped by 0 bases and J by 4 bases, with 7 bases between them. CDR3 size: 13 residues. Germline CDR1 SGDLS, CDR2 YYNGEE. Clones were sequenced by immunoSEQ multiplex PCR, and TCRdb holds only the in-frame ones, with some missing. The profile shows about 93,000 clones, just under 95% of them singletons. The J gene is TRBJ1-2, the V gene TRBV9; D call uncertain. This TCR was sampled from a human donor who received an intestinal transplant. Sample: unstimulated CD8+ T cells sorted from spleen or lymph node cells, taken before intestinal transplant. The CDR3 nucleotides read TGTGCCAGCAGCGTAGCCCCCTCCTATGGCTACACCTTC. This gives the protein CASSVAPSYGYTF.